These T cell receptor beta chains were read from a single sample in a study of regulatory T cells in long-lasting Graves disease. TCRdb re-called the multiplex PCR reads with MiXCR, one entry per CDR3 protein. This table holds approximately 690,000 distinct CDR3 sequences, around 30% found once. The sequencing here drew on peripheral blood mononuclear cells (PBMCs), taken when the disease was refractory, from a patient treated with antithyroid drugs. These receptors were taken from a female donor with Graves disease. Each CDR3 is given with its conserved first and last residue. D genes are given only for firm matches. Part of the rows lack a size; the others show once, few, many or a class for expanded clones.

TRBD1	many	TRBV12-3/TRBV12-4	TRBJ1-4	CASSRQGVDEKLFF	TGTGCCAGCAGTCGACAGGGGGTTGATGAAAAACTGTTTTTT
.	.	TRBV19	TRBJ2-1	CASTRRGASYNEQFF	TGTGCCAGTACCCGGCGCGGGGCTTCCTACAATGAGCAGTTCTTC
TRBD1	many	TRBV28	TRBJ1-1	CASSPMDRAWDTEAFF	TGTGCCAGCAGTCCCATGGACAGGGCGTGGGACACTGAAGCTTTCTTT
.	few	TRBV19	TRBJ1-1	CASSISYRRVVGVNTEAFF	TGTGCCAGTAGTATCTCGTACAGGAGAGTTGTGGGGGTGAACACTGAAGCTTTCTTT
.	.	TRBV7-6	TRBJ2-3	CASSNRGLESQYF	TGTGCCAGCAGTAACCGGGGACTCGAGTCGCAGTATTTT
.	.	TRBV6-2/TRBV6-3	TRBJ1-5	CASSELALGYDQPQHF	TGTGCCAGCAGTGAACTTGCATTGGGATACGATCAGCCCCAGCATTTT
.	.	TRBV9	TRBJ1-1	CASSVGPLLYGGANTEAFF	TGTGCCAGCAGCGTAGGGCCCCTATTGTATGGGGGGGCGAACACTGAAGCTTTCTTT
.	many	TRBV6-1	TRBJ1-1	CASTSGLQNTEAFF	TGTGCCAGCACCTCGGGGCTCCAGAACACTGAAGCTTTCTTT
.	few	TRBV7-9	TRBJ2-7	CASTPGTAVPYEQYF	TGTGCCAGCACCCCGGGGACCGCAGTGCCCTACGAGCAGTACTTC
.	.	TRBV3-1	TRBJ1-2	CASSQDIRSNYGYTF	TGTGCCAGCAGCCAAGATATCAGATCCAACTATGGCTACACCTTC
.	.	TRBV6-1	TRBJ1-2	CASSAYPREGYTF	TGTGCCAGCAGTGCGTACCCCCGGGAGGGCTACACCTTC
TRBD2	.	TRBV9	TRBJ2-5	CASSAESGAARETQYF	TGTGCCAGCAGCGCCGAGAGCGGGGCAGCCCGGGAGACCCAGTACTTC
.	few	TRBV6-1	TRBJ1-1	CASSSITGAFF	TGTGCCAGCAGCAGCATAACTGGAGCTTTCTTT
.	few	TRBV28	TRBJ1-3	CASDGGTLYSGNTIYF	TGTGCCAGCGATGGGGGCACACTGTACTCTGGAAACACCATATATTTT
.	once	TRBV10-2	TRBJ1-2	CASYTDSLYGYTF	TGCGCCAGCTACACGGACAGCCTTTATGGCTACACCTTC
TRBD2	few	TRBV3-1	TRBJ2-5	CASSQYGTSGRTEETQYF	TGTGCCAGCAGCCAATACGGGACTAGCGGGAGGACGGAGGAGACCCAGTACTTC
TRBD2	.	TRBV5-6	TRBJ2-1	CASSTWTSGVNEQFF	TGTGCCAGCAGCACTTGGACTAGCGGGGTCAATGAGCAGTTCTTC
TRBD1	many	TRBV2	TRBJ1-2	CASSMGQDGYTF	TGTGCCAGCAGCATGGGACAGGATGGCTACACCTTC
TRBD1	.	TRBV6-1	TRBJ1-5	CASSQGQAYQPQHF	TGTGCCAGCAGCCAGGGACAGGCCTACCAGCCCCAGCATTTT
.	few	TRBV10-1	TRBJ1-4	CASSPGGVTTNEKLFF	TGCGCCAGCAGTCCCGGAGGAGTCACAACTAATGAAAAACTGTTTTTT
.	.	TRBV7-9	TRBJ2-1	CASSSPRGPSSYNEQFF	TGTGCCAGCAGCTCCCCGCGGGGGCCAAGCTCCTACAATGAGCAGTTCTTC
.	few	TRBV2	TRBJ1-5	CASSEHSNQPQHF	TGTGCCAGCAGTGAACACAGCAATCAGCCCCAGCATTTT
.	few	TRBV7-2	TRBJ1-1	CASSLEEGGLNTEAFF	TGTGCCAGCAGCTTAGAAGAAGGGGGGCTGAACACTGAAGCTTTCTTT
TRBD1	.	TRBV28	TRBJ1-2	CVAGTYRGFHYGYTF	TGTGTTGCGGGCACTTACAGGGGTTTTCACTATGGCTACACCTTC
.	few	TRBV7-9	TRBJ1-5	CASSTGTEYSNQPQHF	TGTGCCAGCAGCACCGGGACCGAGTATAGCAATCAGCCCCAGCATTTT
.	.	TRBV20-1	TRBJ1-2	CSATPPGPQNGYTF	TGCAGTGCTACACCCCCTGGCCCCCAAAATGGCTACACCTTC
TRBD1	few	TRBV9	TRBJ2-7	CASSVGQAISYEQYF	TGTGCCAGCAGCGTCGGACAGGCCATCTCCTACGAGCAGTACTTC
TRBD1	many	TRBV20-1	TRBJ1-1	CSAPGGTEAFF	TGCAGTGCTCCAGGGGGGACTGAAGCTTTCTTT
.	many	TRBV29-1	TRBJ1-2	CSVVAGDYGYTF	TGCAGCGTTGTCGCAGGGGACTATGGCTACACCTTC
TRBD1	.	TRBV19	TRBJ1-2	CASIALTGNYGYTF	TGTGCCAGTATCGCCCTGACAGGGAACTATGGCTACACCTTC
TRBD1	.	TRBV12-3/TRBV12-4	TRBJ1-3	CASTRQGASGNTIYF	TGTGCCAGCACCAGACAGGGAGCCTCTGGAAACACCATATATTTT
.	.	TRBV5-1	TRBJ1-1	CASSLDGSRVTEAFF	TGCGCCAGCAGCTTGGATGGGAGCAGGGTGACTGAAGCTTTCTTT
TRBD1	.	TRBV11-1	TRBJ2-7	CASSTDRGLYEQYF	TGTGCCAGCAGCACGGACAGGGGATTATACGAGCAGTACTTC
.	.	TRBV2	TRBJ1-5	CASSARLAQGSNQPQHF	TGTGCCAGCAGTGCTCGATTAGCCCAGGGTTCCAATCAGCCCCAGCATTTT
TRBD1	few	TRBV11-2	TRBJ1-1	CASSLWLDRGIPEAFF	TGTGCCAGCAGCTTATGGTTGGACAGGGGAATACCCGAAGCTTTCTTT
.	few	TRBV27	TRBJ2-3	CASRGRGDTQYF	TGTGCCAGCAGGGGGAGAGGAGATACGCAGTATTTT
.	.	TRBV7-9	TRBJ1-3	CASSLAPQGYGNTIYF	TGTGCCAGCAGCTTAGCCCCACAGGGCTATGGAAACACCATATATTTT
TRBD1	.	TRBV19	TRBJ1-1	CASRTADRGWGGTEAFF	TGTGCCAGTAGGACCGCCGACAGGGGATGGGGTGGAACTGAAGCTTTCTTT
.	few	TRBV6-5	TRBJ1-2	CASSYGWSLGYTF	TGTGCCAGCAGTTACGGGTGGAGTCTTGGCTACACCTTC
.	.	TRBV29-1	TRBJ1-2	CSVYGGGYTF	TGCAGCGTTTACGGCGGGGGCTACACCTTC
TRBD2	few	TRBV7-2	TRBJ2-4	CASSPRVSGSNIQYF	TGTGCCAGCAGCCCTAGAGTTAGCGGGAGCAACATTCAGTACTTC
.	many	TRBV11-3	TRBJ2-5	CASSPEQRQETQYF	TGTGCCAGCAGCCCCGAACAGCGGCAAGAGACCCAGTACTTC
.	.	TRBV4-1	TRBJ1-1	CASSLTPGSNTEAFF	TGCGCCAGCAGCTTAACACCCGGGAGCAACACTGAAGCTTTCTTT
.	many	TRBV2	TRBJ1-1	CASSEDQAMNTEAFF	TGTGCCAGCAGTGAAGATCAGGCTATGAACACTGAAGCTTTCTTT
.	many	TRBV12-3/TRBV12-4	TRBJ2-5	CASSLMAGQYQETQYF	TGTGCCAGCAGTTTAATGGCGGGACAGTACCAAGAGACCCAGTACTTC
TRBD2	few	TRBV6-1	TRBJ2-7	CASRGLLYEQYF	TGTGCCAGCAGGGGACTACTCTACGAGCAGTACTTC
TRBD2	few	TRBV20-1	TRBJ2-5	CSARVGGRGETQYF	TGCAGTGCTAGAGTGGGCGGGAGGGGGGAGACCCAGTACTTC
.	many	TRBV2	TRBJ1-2	CASSEYVGDYGYTF	TGTGCCAGCAGTGAATATGTGGGAGACTATGGCTACACCTTC
.	.	TRBV6-5	TRBJ2-6	CASSSQGSGANVLTF	TGTGCCAGCAGTTCCCAGGGTTCTGGGGCCAACGTCCTGACTTTC
.	many	TRBV3-1	TRBJ1-1	CASSLQGRAFF	TGTGCCAGCAGCCTACAGGGAAGGGCTTTCTTT
TRBD1	many	TRBV6-1	TRBJ1-1	CASAITGTGVEAFF	TGTGCCAGCGCTATTACCGGGACAGGGGTTGAAGCTTTCTTT
.	.	TRBV27	TRBJ2-7	CASSLAPTSYEQYF	TGTGCCAGCAGTTTAGCTCCTACCTCCTACGAGCAGTACTTC
.	few	TRBV11-3	TRBJ2-2	CASSKRDTGELFF	TGTGCCAGCAGCAAGCGGGACACCGGGGAGCTGTTTTTT